This T cell receptor (beta chain) originates from a study of blood T cell repertoires in COVID-19. This clone has just a few counts. This CDR3 is 14 amino acids long. The germline V gene has CDR1 LGHDT and CDR2 YNNKEL (reference sequence). Unmatched junction bases numbered 4, after V lost 1 base and J lost 5 bases. Generated by immunoSEQ multiplex PCR, the TCRdb table keeps only in-frame clones and is missing some. Here the sample spans tens of thousands of clones, 91% being singletons. Those enrolled in Seattle joined during active infection and were followed longitudinally afterward. This receptor was taken from a man in his forties or fifties with COVID-19, enrolled during active disease. The material sequenced was peripheral blood. J is TRBJ2-5 and V is TRBV3-1 (or the pseudogene TRBV3-2); TRBD1 matches 7 bases. The CDR3: CASSQATGVETQYF. CDR3 bases: TGTGCCAGCAGCCAAGCAACAGGGGTGGAGACCCAGTACTTC.